A single sample gave rise to the 28 T cell receptor beta chains below, sequenced in a study of blood T cells in healthy people across ages. The use of a sample-barcoded 5' primer and a J-beta primer mix characterized a second PCR of roughly 7 to 12 cycles. MiXCR, applied by TCRdb to the 5' RACE reads, yields one record per CDR3 protein. The repertoire has roughly 1.5 million distinct CDR3 sequences, 40% to 45% of them found once; the top ten carry around 4%. Input material: blood. Source of these receptors: a woman under 30 in good health.

The chain has TRBV5-5 and TRBJ1-2, with D unclear. Between the trimmed V and J ends, which lost 4 bases and 5 bases, there was a span of 18 bases. The CDR3 extends over 15 amino acids. The germline gives CDR1 SGHKS, CDR2 YYEKEE (reference sequence). The DNA of the CDR3 is TGTGCCAGCAGCGGACTGGGTGGCCCCAATTATGGCTACACCTTC. It yields the protein CASSGLGGPNYGYTF.

The J gene is TRBJ2-1, the V gene TRBV10-3; 8 bases align to TRBD2. V lost 7 bases, J lost 1 base, and 6 bases stayed unmatched. CDR1 ENHRY and CDR2 SYGVKD come from the germline V gene. This CDR3 comprises 15 residues. The CDR3 DNA sequence: TGTGCCATCAACCAAGCGGGAGCATCCTACAATGAGCAGTTCTTC. Translating gives CAINQAGASYNEQFF.

This clonotype appeared a single time. V usage is TRBV5-1 and J usage is TRBJ1-2, with D tentatively TRBD1 (5 bases). The CDR3 is 14 amino acids. V shed 4 bases and J shed 12 bases, with 22 bases lying between them. Per germline, CDR1 SGHRS and CDR2 YFSETQ. CDR3: CASSPSTGLQTNTF. In nucleotides, the CDR3 is TGCGCCAGCAGCCCATCTACAGGACTCCAAACGAACACCTTC.

In its sample, this clonotype was seen once. The gene calls are TRBV4-2 and TRBJ2-1; D is uncertain. Germline V gene data show CDR1 as LGHNA and CDR2 as YNFKEQ. The germline V and J ends were trimmed by 3 bases and 10 bases, with 13 bases remaining between them. This CDR3 contains 13 residues. CDR3 loop: CASSQNRHYEQFF. The CDR3 DNA follows: TGTGCCAGCAGCCAGAACCGACACTACGAGCAGTTCTTC.

A note on this clonotype: A much larger clone is a single base away; this may be a read error. V gene TRBV29-1 combines with J gene TRBJ2-1, with 7 bases identical to TRBD2. The CDR3 is 16 residues long. CDR1 is SQVTM and CDR2 is ANQGSEA in the germline V gene. CDR3 residues: CSVGGSSAGMGDERFF. The CDR3 DNA is TGCAGCGTTGGCGGGAGCTCAGCGGGAATGGGCGATGAGCGGTTCTTC.

The CDR3 coding sequence is TGCAGTGCTAGTTCTGGGAAGGACTATGGCTACACCTTC. Protein sequence: CSASSGKDYGYTF. This chain joins TRBV20-1 and TRBJ1-2; D remains ambiguous. CDR1 is DFQATT and CDR2 is SNEGSKA in the germline V gene (reference sequence). V was pared by 3 bases and J by 3 bases, with 11 bases between. The CDR3 runs 13 residues.

This sequence joins TRBV18 and TRBJ1-2; no clear D gene. V was trimmed by 7 bases and J by 1 base, leaving 10 bases between them. Per germline, CDR1 KGHSH and CDR2 LQKENI. This CDR3 comprises 13 residues. In nucleotides, the CDR3 is TGTGCCAGCTGTCCCTCGAATAACTATGGCTACACCTTC. This translates into CASCPSNNYGYTF.

This clonotype was detected once. This sequence joins TRBV7-2 and TRBJ2-7; 7 nucleotides align to TRBD1. The CDR3 has 16 residues. Germline CDR1 and CDR2: SGHTA and FQGNSA. Unmatched junction bases numbered 16, after V lost 5 bases and J lost 6 bases. This CDR3 reads CASSPKPPTGAGEQYF. CDR3 coding DNA: TGTGCCAGCAGCCCTAAGCCTCCTACAGGGGCAGGCGAGCAGTACTTC. Filled out from reference TRBV7-2 and TRBJ2-7, the complete variable domain reads GAGVSQSPSNKVTEKGKDVELRCDPISGHTALYWYRQSLGQGLEFLIYFQGNSAPDKSGLPSDRFSAERTGGSVSTLTIQRTQQEDSAVYLCASSPKPPTGAGEQYFGPGTRLTVT.

This rearrangement joins TRBV12-3 or TRBV12-4 to TRBJ1-4; no firm D call. This CDR3 is built from 11 residues. V lost 5 bases to trimming and J lost 6 bases, with 4 bases between them. The CDR3 bases are TGTGCCAGCAGTCCTTATGAAAAACTGTTTTTT. The encoded protein is CASSPYEKLFF.

The rearrangement links TRBV2 to TRBJ1-1, with TRBD1 identical over 7 bases. Per germline, CDR1 SNHLY and CDR2 FYNNEI. The CDR3 is 13 residues long. Trimming removed 6 bases from V and 5 bases from J; junction bases left unmatched: 6. CDR3 in amino acids: CASSETGWTEAFF. The CDR3 DNA is TGTGCCAGCAGCGAGACAGGGTGGACTGAAGCTTTCTTT.

The chain couples TRBV12-3 or TRBV12-4 to TRBJ1-5, with 8 positions matching TRBD1. Losses at the gene ends were 4 bases for V and 9 bases for J; bases not matched to a gene: 14. The CDR3 totals 16 residues. The DNA of the CDR3 is TGTGCCAGCAGTTCCTCCGACAGGGGCCGATTACGGCCCCAGCATTTT. Its translation: CASSSSDRGRLRPQHF.

V and J are TRBV21-1 and TRBJ2-3; the table's TRBD2 call for D was not verified on the DNA. TRBV21-1 is a pseudogene segment. The CDR3 contains 10 residues. CDR3 nucleotides: TGTGCCACTCCCCCAGATACGCAGTATTTT. Residues: CATPPDTQYF.

The rearrangement joins TRBV4-3 to TRBJ1-1; 8 bases align to TRBD1. Germline-derived CDR1 and CDR2 are LGHNA and YSLEER. CDR3 size: 15 residues. After removal of 3 bases from V and 3 bases from J, the junction contained 6 bases not matched to a gene. The CDR3 DNA sequence: TGCGCCAGCAGCCAGGACAGGGTTTTGGACACTGAAGCTTTCTTT. Translation: CASSQDRVLDTEAFF.

V usage is TRBV11-2 and J usage is TRBJ2-1, with 10 bases lining up with TRBD2. J gave up 8 bases and V 1 base, and 11 bases lay outside the gene matches. This CDR3 comprises 17 residues. Germline V gene sequence: CDR1 SGHAT, CDR2 FQNNGV. CDR3 protein: CASSLVSSGRGRDEQFF. CDR3 DNA: TGTGCCAGCAGCTTAGTGTCTAGCGGGAGAGGTAGAGATGAGCAGTTCTTC.

This clonotype was detected only once. This chain joins TRBV2 and TRBJ1-5; D gene unclear. The length of the CDR3 is 12 residues. From germline, CDR1 is SNHLY and CDR2 FYNNEI. V was cut by 2 bases and J by 7 bases, with 6 bases left in between. The CDR3 protein is CASSESVQPQHF. CDR3 sequence (DNA): TGTGCCAGCAGTGAATCCGTCCAGCCCCAGCATTTT. The whole variable domain, filled in from reference TRBV2 and TRBJ1-5, reads EPEVTQTPSHQVTQMGQEVILRCVPISNHLYFYWYRQILGQKVEFLVSFYNNEISEKSEIFDDQFSVERPDGSNFTLKIRSTKLEDSAMYFCASSESVQPQHFGDGTRLSIL.

This clonotype was picked up a small number of times. V usage is TRBV4-3 and J usage is TRBJ2-5; D remains unclear. Germline CDR1 is LGHNA and CDR2 is YSLEER. CDR3 size: 14 residues. Trimming pared 1 base from V and 5 bases from J, leaving 11 bases between. The CDR3 DNA is TGCGCCAGCAGCCAAGTTGTATACGGGGAGACCCAGTACTTC. As protein: CASSQVVYGETQYF.

The chain joins TRBV11-2 to TRBJ2-4; 10 bases align to TRBD1. CDR3 size: 16 residues. V shed 4 bases and J 3 bases; nucleotides not matched to a gene: 6. Germline CDR1 is SGHAT and CDR2 is FQNNGV. The CDR3 is CASSSTGGVGKNIQYF. CDR3 in DNA: TGTGCCAGCAGCTCGACAGGGGGCGTGGGCAAAAACATTCAGTACTTC.

CDR3 loop: CSVVRAETGAFF. CDR3 sequence (DNA): TGCAGCGTTGTACGTGCCGAGACAGGGGCTTTCTTT. The gene calls are TRBV29-1 and TRBJ1-1, with TRBD1 identical over 7 bases. The CDR3 length is 12 residues. The V segment lost 4 bases and the J segment 11 bases; nucleotides outside the gene matches: 10. From germline, CDR1 is SQVTM and CDR2 ANQGSEA. Full variable domain (missing parts from reference TRBV29-1 and TRBJ1-1): SAVISQKPSRDICQRGTSLTIQCQVDSQVTMMFWYRQQPGQSLTLIATANQGSEATYESGFVIDKFPISRPNLTFSTLTVSNMSPEDSSIYLCSVVRAETGAFFGQGTRLTVV.

V is TRBV6-2 or TRBV6-3 and J is TRBJ2-7, with a tentative D call TRBD1 (5 bases). CDR3 length equals 14 residues. Germline V gene lookup returns CDR1 MNHEY and CDR2 SVGEGT. Trimming left V 4 bases short and J 2 bases short, with 12 bases between. The CDR3 bases are TGTGCCAGCAGTTTGGACATCTCAACCTACGAGCAGTACTTC. It codes for CASSLDISTYEQYF.

This clonotype has only a few counts. The chain has TRBV5-1 and TRBJ2-3, with TRBD1 identical over 9 bases. The J segment lost 4 bases and the V segment lost 3 bases, leaving 18 bases of the junction unmatched. CDR1 SGHRS and CDR2 YFSETQ come from the germline V gene. The CDR3 runs to 19 residues. The CDR3, as DNA: TGCGCCAGCAGCTCGACCGGGACAGGGTTCGACTTCAGCGCAGATACGCAGTATTTT. Residues: CASSSTGTGFDFSADTQYF.

V usage is TRBV27 and J usage is TRBJ1-1, with no clear D. Trimming left V 5 bases short and J 4 bases short, with 14 bases between. Germline-derived CDR1 and CDR2 are MNHEY and SMNVEV (reference sequence). This CDR3 is 14 amino acids long. The CDR3 loop reads CASSPPGRATEAFF. DNA of the CDR3: TGTGCCAGCAGTCCCCCTGGGAGGGCCACTGAAGCTTTCTTT.

This clonotype has only a few counts. CDR3 bases: TGTGCCAGCAGCCGCAGTCCGGTTATAGGCAATCAGCCCCAGCATTTT. Residues: CASSRSPVIGNQPQHF. V is TRBV6-5 and J is TRBJ1-5; no firm D call. Germline assignment: CDR1 MNHEY and CDR2 SVGAGI. V lost 6 bases and J 2 bases, leaving 17 bases between the germline ends. The CDR3 spans 16 residues.

This clonotype was counted ten times or more. The CDR3 DNA reads TGTGCCAGCAGTTATCAAAGAGGGTACGAGCAGTACTTC. Translated, it gives CASSYQRGYEQYF. The V and J genes are TRBV6-6 and TRBJ2-7, with a weak D call TRBD2 (5 bases). Looked up from germline, CDR1 is MNHNY and CDR2 is SVGAGI (reference sequence). With 3 bases removed from V and 4 bases from J, the gap between germline ends came to 10 bases. CDR3 length equals 13 residues.

The CDR3 coding sequence is TGTGCCAGCAGTGATCGGGGGAGCGCCTCCTACGAGCAGTACTTC. Translated, it gives CASSDRGSASYEQYF. V is TRBV2 and J is TRBJ2-7, with D tentatively TRBD2 (6 bases). Trimming cost V 3 bases and J 0 bases, with 12 bases left between them. The germline gives CDR1 SNHLY, CDR2 FYNNEI. This CDR3 has 15 residues.

This clonotype appeared a few times. The chain links TRBV6-5 to TRBJ2-1, with 14 bases fitting TRBD2. With 6 bases clipped from V and 4 bases from J, the junction kept 5 bases outside the gene matches. Germline V CDR1 and CDR2: MNHEY, SVGAGI. The CDR3 totals 16 residues. Here the CDR3 reads CASRGLAGGTYNEQFF. DNA of the CDR3: TGTGCCAGCAGAGGACTAGCGGGAGGAACTTACAATGAGCAGTTCTTC.

The sample holds one count of this clonotype. The V call is TRBV12-3 or TRBV12-4, the J call TRBJ2-7; D possibly corresponds to TRBD2 (5 bases). The CDR3 has 14 amino acids. V lost 4 bases to trimming and J lost 5 bases, with 15 bases between them. CDR3 in DNA: TGTGCCAGCAGTTCCACACGGGGATCGGACGAGCAGTACTTC. It is translated as CASSSTRGSDEQYF.

This clonotype has only a few counts. The chain links TRBV18 to TRBJ1-4; no definite D call. Germline loops: CDR1 KGHSH, CDR2 LQKENI. There are 16 residues in the CDR3. Trimming shortened V by 6 bases and J by 0 bases, and 14 bases separated the two germline ends. CDR3 sequence reads: CASSPLYGSTNEKLFF. DNA of the CDR3: TGTGCCAGCTCTCCCTTGTACGGGTCAACTAATGAAAAACTGTTTTTT.

This chain joins TRBV28 and TRBJ2-5; D gene unclear. The V end was cut by 2 bases, the J end by 4 bases, with 11 bases between. The CDR3 loop spans 14 amino acids. Germline V gene data show CDR1 as MDHEN and CDR2 as SYDVKM. CDR3 DNA sequence: TGTGCCAGCAGTTTAGGGGTCCCTGGAGAGACCCAGTACTTC. Translated: CASSLGVPGETQYF.